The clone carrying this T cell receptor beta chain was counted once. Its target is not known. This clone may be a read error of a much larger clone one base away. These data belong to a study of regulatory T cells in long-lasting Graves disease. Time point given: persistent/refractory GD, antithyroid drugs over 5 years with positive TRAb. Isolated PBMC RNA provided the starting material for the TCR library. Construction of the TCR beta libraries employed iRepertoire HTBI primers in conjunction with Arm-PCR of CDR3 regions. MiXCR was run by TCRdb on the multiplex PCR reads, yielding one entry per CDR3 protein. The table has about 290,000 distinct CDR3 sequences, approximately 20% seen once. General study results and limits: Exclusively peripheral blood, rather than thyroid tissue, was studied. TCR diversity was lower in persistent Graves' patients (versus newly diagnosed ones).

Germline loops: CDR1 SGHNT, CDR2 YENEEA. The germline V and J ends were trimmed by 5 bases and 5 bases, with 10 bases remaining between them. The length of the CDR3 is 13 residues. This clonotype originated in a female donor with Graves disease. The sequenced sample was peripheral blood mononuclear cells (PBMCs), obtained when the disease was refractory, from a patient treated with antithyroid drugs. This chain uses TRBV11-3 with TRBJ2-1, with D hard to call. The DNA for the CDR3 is TGTGCCAGCAGCCTCTTGGTTGACAATGAGCAGTTCTTC. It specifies CASSLLVDNEQFF.